This entry lists 23 T cell receptor beta chains sequenced from one sample in a study of cytotoxic CD8 clonotypes in ibrutinib-treated CLL. Assay used: immunoSEQ multiplex PCR; TCRdb lists only in-frame clones, some missing. The sample records 70,000 to 80,000 clones, around four fifths being singletons. The material sequenced was PBMCs, taken after 24 months of ibrutinib treatment. Receptor source: a human donor with chronic lymphocytic leukemia.

V usage is TRBV19 and J usage is TRBJ1-5; 7 bases are a match to TRBD1. Losses at the gene ends were 4 bases for V and 6 bases for J; bases not matched to a gene: 6. The CDR3 runs to 14 residues. Germline loops: CDR1 LNHDA, CDR2 SQIVND (reference sequence). The CDR3 nucleotides read TGTGCCAGTAGTACGATTACAGGGGTTCAGCCCCAGCATTTT. Protein product: CASSTITGVQPQHF.

The rearrangement links TRBV19 to TRBJ2-2; 13 bases align to TRBD2. CDR1 LNHDA and CDR2 SQIVND come from the germline V gene (reference sequence). The CDR3 has 17 residues. Losses at the gene ends were 7 bases for V and 3 bases for J; bases not matched to a gene: 8. This CDR3 reads CASTKWTSGSYTGELFF. CDR3 DNA sequence: TGTGCCAGTACCAAGTGGACTAGCGGGAGTTACACCGGGGAGCTGTTTTTT.

This chain uses TRBV28 with TRBJ2-3, with TRBD2 matching over 7 bases. CDR1 and CDR2 (germline): MDHEN, SYDVKM. The V segment lost 5 bases and the J segment 1 base; nucleotides outside the gene matches: 3. This CDR3 comprises 14 residues. The CDR3 is CASSGRAGTDTQYF. The CDR3 DNA follows: TGTGCCAGCAGTGGGAGGGCGGGCACAGATACGCAGTATTTT. The full variable domain, its missing parts supplied by reference TRBV28 and TRBJ2-3, is DVKVTQSSRYLVKRTGEKVFLECVQDMDHENMFWYRQDPGLGLRLIYFSYDVKMKEKGDIPEGYSVSREKKERFSLILESASTNQTSMYLCASSGRAGTDTQYFGPGTRLTVL.

This clone showed up just once. The chain combines TRBV21-1 with TRBJ2-1; the table's D call TRBD2 went unverified against the DNA. TRBV21-1 is listed as a pseudogene. The CDR3 has 16 residues. Here the CDR3 reads CASSKAGLGPYNEQFF. The CDR3 DNA follows: TGTGCCAGCAGCAAAGCGGGACTAGGGCCCTACAATGAGCAGTTCTTC.

The chain links TRBV6-1 to TRBJ2-7, with 10 bases matching TRBD1. Germline lookup yields CDR1 MNHNS and CDR2 SASEGT. The CDR3 loop spans 14 amino acids. V shed 4 bases and J 7 bases; nucleotides not matched to a gene: 7. The CDR3 reads CASSVDRGLGEQYF. The CDR3 DNA is TGTGCCAGCAGTGTAGACAGGGGGCTAGGGGAGCAGTACTTC.

This chain links TRBV2 with TRBJ2-1; D gene ambiguous. V lost 6 bases, J lost 8 bases, and 8 bases lay in between. The CDR3 covers 11 residues. The germline V gene has CDR1 SNHLY and CDR2 FYNNEI. CDR3 nucleotides: TGTGCCAGCAGGGCCATGGATGAGCAGTTCTTC. As protein: CASRAMDEQFF.

V is TRBV19 and J is TRBJ2-2, with D tentatively TRBD2 (6 bases). Germline values: CDR1 LNHDA, CDR2 SQIVND (reference sequence). The CDR3 sequence is 15 residues long. Trimming took 1 base from V and 0 from J, leaving 6 bases between them. CDR3 DNA sequence: TGTGCCAGTAGTATAGGGAGGGCGAACACCGGGGAGCTGTTTTTT. This gives the protein CASSIGRANTGELFF.

This clone occurred once. This chain uses TRBV18 with TRBJ1-1; tentative D call: TRBD1 (5 bases). The CDR3 covers 13 residues. V lost 3 bases and J 2 bases, leaving 7 bases between the germline ends. Germline CDR1 is KGHSH and CDR2 is LQKENI. CDR3 loop: CASSPDSNTEAFF. In nucleotides, the CDR3 is TGTGCCAGCTCACCCGACAGTAACACTGAAGCTTTCTTT.

There are a few counts of this clone. V gene TRBV7-9 combines with J gene TRBJ1-2, with D tentatively TRBD1 (6 bases). CDR1 and CDR2 from the germline V gene are SEHNR and FQNEAQ (reference sequence). CDR3 length: 15 amino acids. V was pared by 5 bases and J by 7 bases, with 20 bases between. The CDR3 bases are TGTGCCAGCAGCCCACAGGGCTGGGCAGGCACTGGCTACACCTTC. Translating it yields CASSPQGWAGTGYTF.

This chain uses TRBV18 with TRBJ1-2, with 9 bases lining up with TRBD1. CDR3 length: 12 amino acids. V gave up 5 bases and J gave up 6 bases; unmatched junction bases: 1. Germline V lookup: CDR1 KGHSH, CDR2 LQKENI. CDR3 DNA sequence: TGTGCCAGCTCAAGGGACAGGGATGGCTACACCTTC. Protein product: CASSRDRDGYTF.

The chain employs TRBV18 and TRBJ1-1, with TRBD1 as a possible D gene (5 bases). This CDR3 region has 14 residues. Per the germline V gene, CDR1 is KGHSH and CDR2 is LQKENI. V gave up 4 bases and J gave up 1 base, with 10 bases separating them. The CDR3 nucleotides are TGTGCCAGCTCACTAGGGGCAGCGAACACTGAAGCTTTCTTT. The encoded protein is CASSLGAANTEAFF.

This clone was seen a single time. The gene calls are TRBV19 and TRBJ2-3; 12 positions agree with TRBD2. In germline, CDR1 is LNHDA, CDR2 SQIVND (reference sequence). CDR3 length: 15 residues. With 7 bases clipped from V and 2 bases from J, the junction kept 4 bases outside the gene matches. The CDR3 nucleotides are TGTGCCAGTACCGGACTAGCGGGGACCACAGATACGCAGTATTTT. Its protein is CASTGLAGTTDTQYF.

V is TRBV14 and J is TRBJ2-1; 8 nucleotides line up with TRBD2. CDR3 length equals 12 residues. CDR1 is SGHDN, CDR2 FVKESK, per germline. Trimming cost V 4 bases and J 15 bases; bases outside gene matches: 8. The CDR3, as DNA: TGTGCCAGCAGCCTCCCGGGACTAGGTCTGTTCTTC. Translated, it gives CASSLPGLGLFF.

The chain uses TRBV7-2 and TRBJ2-5; D gene ambiguous. The germline V and J ends were trimmed by 3 bases and 2 bases, with 10 bases remaining between them. From germline, CDR1 is SGHTA and CDR2 FQGNSA. This CDR3 spans 14 amino acids. CDR3 in amino acids: CASSLQIPQETQYF. The DNA for the CDR3 is TGTGCCAGCAGCTTGCAAATCCCACAAGAGACCCAGTACTTC.

V and J are TRBV19 and TRBJ1-2; D is undetermined. V dropped 4 bases and J dropped 0 bases, with 3 bases sitting between them. CDR1 and CDR2 from the germline V gene are LNHDA and SQIVND (reference sequence). This CDR3 region has 12 residues. CDR3 protein: CASSKANYGYTF. The DNA for the CDR3 is TGTGCCAGTAGTAAAGCTAACTATGGCTACACCTTC.

The chain has TRBV4-3 and TRBJ1-5, with 11 bases matching TRBD1. Germline CDR1 is LGHNA and CDR2 is YSLEER. The CDR3 has 19 amino acids. V lost 8 bases, J lost 7 bases, and 22 bases stayed unmatched. The CDR3 loop is CASLRYGQGARSIEQPQHF. CDR3 coding DNA: TGCGCCAGCCTCCGGTACGGACAGGGGGCGCGGAGTATCGAACAGCCCCAGCATTTT.

This clone came up a few times. The genes are TRBV5-1 and TRBJ1-4; 9 bases match TRBD1. Per germline, CDR1 SGHRS and CDR2 YFSETQ. The ends lost 4 bases at V and 5 bases at J; junction bases unmatched: 9. The CDR3 loop spans 16 amino acids. DNA of the CDR3: TGCGCCAGCAGCACCTCGACAGGGGGAGGGAATGAAAAACTGTTTTTT. Its translation: CASSTSTGGGNEKLFF.

The CDR3 is CASSESSSWDYEQYF. The DNA of the CDR3 is TGTGCCAGCAGTGAATCCTCAAGCTGGGACTACGAGCAGTACTTC. The chain has TRBV25-1 and TRBJ2-7; D remains ambiguous. The CDR3 loop spans 15 amino acids. Germline CDR1 and CDR2: MGHDK and SYGVNS. The V and J ends lost 1 base and 3 bases respectively, with 13 bases between them.

The J gene is TRBJ2-5, the V gene TRBV5-4; 14 nucleotides line up with TRBD2. V lost 1 base and J lost 5; bases outside the gene matches: 10. This CDR3 region has 18 residues. Per germline, CDR1 SGHNT and CDR2 YYREEE (reference sequence). The CDR3 sequence is CASSLWGLAGVQGETQYF. In DNA, the CDR3 is TGTGCCAGCAGCTTGTGGGGACTAGCGGGAGTGCAGGGGGAGACCCAGTACTTC.

The chain carries TRBV11-2 and TRBJ2-1; no definite D call. Trimming cost V 4 bases and J 5 bases, with 9 bases left between them. CDR1 is SGHAT, CDR2 FQNNGV, per germline. This CDR3 is built from 13 residues. CDR3 sequence reads: CASSSPTNNEQFF. Written as DNA, the CDR3 is TGTGCCAGCAGCTCCCCCACCAACAATGAGCAGTTCTTC.

J is TRBJ1-2 and V is TRBV5-4, with TRBD1 as a possible D gene (6 bases). V was shortened by 7 bases and J by 4 bases, with 14 bases between the two germline ends. The CDR3 consists of 13 residues. Germline V gene lookup returns CDR1 SGHNT and CDR2 YYREEE (reference sequence). As DNA, the CDR3 is TGTGCCAGCGGAGTTACAGGGACCTATGGCTACACCTTC. The encoded protein is CASGVTGTYGYTF.

This chain links TRBV6-5 with TRBJ2-7; no firm D call. Between the trimmed V and J ends, which lost 2 bases and 3 bases, there was a span of 11 bases. Germline CDR1 and CDR2: MNHEY and SVGAGI. The CDR3 runs 14 residues. The CDR3 DNA reads TGTGCCAGCAGTTACACAGCCCAGAACTACGAGCAGTACTTC. This encodes CASSYTAQNYEQYF.

The chain uses TRBV23-1 and TRBJ2-2; D is possibly TRBD2 (5 bases). TRBV23-1 is an ORF, and what it does is uncertain. Trimming removed 6 bases from V and 6 bases from J, with 26 bases in between. The length of the CDR3 is 18 residues. The CDR3 protein is CASRPKEVWGVDAGELFF. The CDR3 nucleotides are TGCGCCAGCAGACCAAAGGAAGTATGGGGAGTGGATGCCGGGGAGCTGTTTTTT.